Listed below are T cell receptor beta chains from one sample, sequenced in a study of OX40 agonist ivuxolimab in advanced cancers. Assay: immunoSEQ multiplex PCR; the TCRdb copy retains only in-frame clones and omits some. The data contain about 49,000 clones, about four fifths of them seen just once; the ten biggest clones take up around 13%. Here the sequenced sample was CD4+ or CD8+ T cells sorted from blood, taken in a trial of the OX40 agonist ivuxolimab. The receptors were gathered from an adult with an advanced solid tumor such as melanoma, head and neck, liver or kidney cancer. The CDR3 runs from the conserved cysteine through the conserved F or W. D genes are given only for firm matches. Only some rows state a clone size, as once, few, many or a class for expanded clones.

clone size,J gene,D gene,V gene,CDR3 length,CDR3 DNA,CDR3 protein
once,TRBJ2-4,.,TRBV27,16,TGTGCCAGCAGTTTACGTCCGACTCTAGCCAAAAACATTCAGTACTTC,CASSLRPTLAKNIQYF
.,TRBJ2-1,TRBD1,TRBV5-1,14,TGCGCCAGCAGCCAAGACAGGGGGCCGAATGAGCAGTTCTTC,CASSQDRGPNEQFF
.,TRBJ2-7,TRBD1,TRBV19,16,TGTGCCAGTAGTCAAAACCGGGACAGGGCTTCCGACGAGCAGTACTTC,CASSQNRDRASDEQYF
once,TRBJ2-7,TRBD2,TRBV15,18,TGTGCCACCAGCAGAGACTGGGGGTCGGGAGGGAACTCCTACGAGCAGTACTTC,CATSRDWGSGGNSYEQYF
.,TRBJ2-1,.,TRBV6-1,13,TGTGCCAGCAGGCCCGATGGGCGATATGAGCAGTTCTTC,CASRPDGRYEQFF
.,TRBJ1-1,.,TRBV2,13,TGTGCCAGCAGTCCCGCGGGGTCCGTTACAGCTTTCTTT,CASSPAGSVTAFF
.,TRBJ2-7,.,TRBV6-1,15,TGTGCCAGCAGTGAATCTCAGAGACGGGGCGACGAGCAGTACTTC,CASSESQRRGDEQYF
.,TRBJ2-7,TRBD2,TRBV5-5,17,TGTGCCAGCAGGTCCACCGGGGGACTAGCGGGAGGGGATGAGCAGTACTTC,CASRSTGGLAGGDEQYF
.,TRBJ2-3,.,TRBV2,13,TGTGCCAGCAGAAACAGGTATTCTGATACGCAGTATTTT,CASRNRYSDTQYF
.,TRBJ1-5,.,TRBV5-6,14,TGTGCCAGCAGCTTCTACGGATCTAATCAGCCCCAGCATTTT,CASSFYGSNQPQHF
few,TRBJ1-3,TRBD1,TRBV18,14,TGTGCCAGCTCAAACGGACAGGATAGAAACACCATATATTTT,CASSNGQDRNTIYF
.,TRBJ1-3,TRBD1,TRBV7-9,19,TGTGCCAGCAGCATACTACGGGACAGCCTTACCCGCTCTGGAAACACCATATATTTT,CASSILRDSLTRSGNTIYF
.,TRBJ2-4,.,TRBV30,13,TGTGCCTGGAGTGCTGGGGTTGGAAACATTCAGTACTTC,CAWSAGVGNIQYF
.,TRBJ1-2,.,TRBV19,15,TGTGCCAGTAGTACGTTGGTTCTTGCTAACTATGGCTACACCTTC,CASSTLVLANYGYTF
.,TRBJ2-6,.,TRBV10-2,16,TGCGCCAGCAGTGAGTCCGGGAACTCTGGGGCCAACGTCCTGACTTTC,CASSESGNSGANVLTF
.,TRBJ1-1,.,TRBV6-5,13,TGTGCCAGCGGTCGGGGGGTCGAAACTGAAGCTTTCTTT,CASGRGVETEAFF
.,TRBJ2-1,TRBD2,TRBV2,15,TGTGCCAGCAGTTCGGAAACCCGGGAGGTAAATGAGCAGTTCTTC,CASSSETREVNEQFF
.,TRBJ2-3,TRBD2,TRBV6-5,16,TGTGCCAGCAGTTCCGGGTGGACTAGCGGCACAGATACGCAGTATTTT,CASSSGWTSGTDTQYF
few,TRBJ1-1,.,TRBV30,13,TGTGCCTGGAAGGCTTACATGAACACTGAAGCTTTCTTT,CAWKAYMNTEAFF
.,TRBJ2-3,TRBD2,TRBV7-8,14,TGTGCCAGCAAACGCAGCGGGAGGGCAGATACGCAGTATTTT,CASKRSGRADTQYF
.,TRBJ2-7,.,TRBV11-3,13,TGTGCCAGCGGACCGAGGGACCTCTACGAGCAGTACTTC,CASGPRDLYEQYF
few,TRBJ1-4,.,TRBV6-5,13,TGTGCCACCGAACTACCAACTAATGAAAAACTGTTTTTT,CATELPTNEKLFF
.,TRBJ2-3,TRBD2,TRBV9,18,TGTGCCAGCAGCTACGGGACTAGCGGGAGGCGGAGGGGAGATACGCAGTATTTT,CASSYGTSGRRRGDTQYF
once,TRBJ1-1,.,TRBV5-6,13,TGTGCCAGCAGCTTGGCCGGGGCTGTTAAAGCTTTCTTT,CASSLAGAVKAFF
few,TRBJ1-1,.,TRBV5-1,14,TGCGCCAGCAGCTTGGTTTCGGGGGGAAGTGAAGCTTTCTTT,CASSLVSGGSEAFF
.,TRBJ2-7,TRBD1,TRBV5-6,14,TGTGCCAGCAGCTTGGGGACAGGCCGCTACGAGCAGTACTTC,CASSLGTGRYEQYF
.,TRBJ2-3,.,TRBV18,16,TGTGCCAGCTCACTACTAGGCTCCACTAGCACAGATACGCAGTATTTT,CASSLLGSTSTDTQYF
.,TRBJ1-5,TRBD1,TRBV6-6,16,TGTGCCAGCAGCTATAAGGGACAGTCTAGCAATCAGCCCCAGCATTTT,CASSYKGQSSNQPQHF
.,TRBJ1-1,.,TRBV19,16,TGTGCCAGTAGTATTGGATTGGGAGAGGTTAACACTGAAGCTTTCTTT,CASSIGLGEVNTEAFF
.,TRBJ2-6,.,TRBV27,18,TGTGCCAGCAGTTTATTAGGCAGTCCGAGCTCTGGGGCCAACGTCCTGACTTTC,CASSLLGSPSSGANVLTF
.,TRBJ1-4,.,TRBV4-1,13,TGCGCCAGCAGCCAGTTGAGAAGTGAAAAACTGTTTTTT,CASSQLRSEKLFF